The source of this TCR beta chain is a study of blood T cell repertoires in COVID-19. At the level of the study: The United States, Italy and Spain supplied acute and convalescent COVID-19 samples.

This clone was seen only once. Some clones are missing from TCRdb's copy, which holds only in-frame ones; the method was immunoSEQ multiplex PCR. The data contain more than 200,000 clones, about nine tenths of them singletons. Cohort assignment relied on participant-reported clinical history. The sequence was obtained from a woman younger than 45 with acute COVID-19. Sequencing was done on a sample of PBMCs or T cells enriched from blood (not recorded which).

The CDR3 DNA sequence: TGTGCCAGCAGCCAGAGGAACTCCTACAATGAGCAGTTCTTC. Translating gives CASSQRNSYNEQFF. The V gene is TRBV11-1, the J gene TRBJ2-1; no firm D call. Germline loops: CDR1 SGHAT, CDR2 FQDESV (reference sequence). The V end lost 5 bases, the J end lost 0 bases, and 8 bases lay between the germline ends. This CDR3 is 14 amino acids long.